The present TCR beta chain was sequenced within a study of shared clonotypes between healthy human individuals. Study results and caveats: For naive CD4 cells, roughly 4.8% of clonotypes were shared across a few donors. Measured sharing among donors was expected to vary with sequencing depth. Naive subsets generally exceeded memory subsets in estimated richness.

In regard to this clone: The antigen remains unidentified.

Only CD45RO-negative cells positively selected for CCR7 counted as naive CD8 cells, so terminally differentiated effector memory CD45RA+ cells were excluded. The study enrolled healthy HIV-negative adults without recent acute infections or vaccinations as donors. Trimming took off 5 bases at V and 0 bases at J, with 18 bases between the two ends. Germline values: CDR1 SGHTA, CDR2 FQGTGA. The CDR3 has 17 amino acids. Data came from immunoSEQ multiplex PCR; TCRdb stores just in-frame clones and leaves some out. Of some 2,100,000 clones listed, approximately 94% are singletons. The V gene is TRBV7-3, the J gene TRBJ2-3, with D perhaps matching TRBD2 (6 bases). Sequencing was carried out using naive CD8+ T cells from PBMCs. This TCR derives from a young man in good health. Some clones in this sample may be carry-over from other donors' samples. The DNA of the CDR3 is TGTGCCAGCAGCCCCGGTCTTAGCGGATCTAGCACAGATACGCAGTATTTT. Translating gives CASSPGLSGSSTDTQYF. Supplemented by reference TRBV7-3 and TRBJ2-3, the full variable domain reads GAGVSQTPSNKVTEKGKYVELRCDPISGHTALYWYRQSLGQGPEFLIYFQGTGAADDSGLPNDRFFAVRPEGSVSTLKIQRTERGDSAVYLCASSPGLSGSSTDTQYFGPGTRLTVL.